Presented here are 17 T cell receptor beta chains from one specimen sequenced in a study of T-cell reconstitution after alpha-beta-depleted transplantation in children. Using unique molecular identifiers, the investigators prepared the TCRbeta library. TCRdb recomputed calls from the PCR reads with MiXCR, one row per CDR3 protein. Of about 290,000 distinct CDR3 sequences in the sample, about 9.4% were seen once. Sequenced material: PBMCs, taken before TCRalphabeta/CD19-depleted stem cell transplant. These receptors were obtained from a boy younger than two with acute myeloid leukemia, due to receive a stem cell transplant.

This clonotype showed up just a few times. CDR3 loop: CATLRLAGVSTDTQYF. In nucleotides, the CDR3 is TGTGCCACCCTTAGACTAGCGGGGGTAAGCACAGATACGCAGTATTTT. The chain couples TRBV2 to TRBJ2-3, with TRBD2 identical over 12 bases. Trimming at V came to 10 bases and at J to 0 bases, leaving 8 bases not matched to a gene. Per germline, CDR1 SNHLY and CDR2 FYNNEI. The CDR3 covers 16 residues.

The chain is built from TRBV5-5 and TRBJ2-1; 12 positions agree with TRBD2. The CDR3 is 15 amino acids. Germline values: CDR1 SGHKS, CDR2 YYEKEE (reference sequence). V lost 3 bases to trimming and J lost 6 bases; unmatched junction nucleotides: 4. This CDR3 is CASSSLAGGFNEQFF. For the CDR3, the DNA is TGTGCCAGCAGCTCACTAGCGGGAGGTTTCAATGAGCAGTTCTTC.

The chain is built from TRBV7-2 and TRBJ2-5; 8 nucleotides match TRBD2. The V gene's germline CDR1 is SGHTA and CDR2 FQGNSA. J lost 1 base, V lost 0 bases, and 1 base had no gene match. The length of the CDR3 is 15 residues. The CDR3 loop is CASSLATSGQETQYF. The DNA of the CDR3 is TGTGCCAGCAGCTTAGCTACTAGCGGCCAAGAGACCCAGTACTTC.

This clonotype was counted between two and nine times. The chain has TRBV11-3 and TRBJ2-3; the D gene is possibly TRBD2 (5 bases). V lost 5 bases and J 1 base, leaving 16 bases between the germline ends. The V gene's germline CDR1 is SGHNT and CDR2 YENEEA. The CDR3 runs to 16 residues. The DNA of the CDR3 is TGTGCCAGCAGCGCCCAAAGCGGAATTGGCACAGATACGCAGTATTTT. Amino acid sequence: CASSAQSGIGTDTQYF.

This clonotype was counted at least ten times. DNA for the CDR3: TGTGCCAGCAGCTCTATAGCGGGGGGGCGTTTGGATACGCAGTATTTT. Amino acid sequence: CASSSIAGGRLDTQYF. The V gene is TRBV28, the J gene TRBJ2-3; the match to TRBD2 covers 11 bases. The CDR3 length is 16 residues. In germline, CDR1 is MDHEN, CDR2 SYDVKM. With V trimmed by 6 bases and J by 6 bases, 11 bases remained unmatched.

At least ten counts were recorded for this clonotype. The chain has TRBV12-3 or TRBV12-4 and TRBJ2-2; 7 nucleotides agree with TRBD1. J lost 6 bases, V lost 4 bases, and 14 bases had no gene match. The CDR3 totals 17 residues. The CDR3 here is CASSSQGQPRSPGELFF. DNA for the CDR3: TGTGCCAGCAGTTCCCAGGGACAGCCCAGGTCACCCGGGGAGCTGTTTTTT.

This clonotype was recorded at least ten times. J is TRBJ2-3 and V is TRBV9; 8 bases fit TRBD1. J lost 2 bases, V lost 1 base, and 6 bases had no gene match. CDR3 length equals 16 residues. The germline CDR1 and CDR2 sequences are SGDLS and YYNGEE. The CDR3 sequence is CASSVWTGQDTDTQYF. CDR3 DNA sequence: TGTGCCAGCAGCGTATGGACAGGGCAGGACACAGATACGCAGTATTTT.

With respect to this clonotype: Possible read error: a much larger clone is one base away. This chain connects TRBV7-2 to TRBJ2-3; D ambiguous. This CDR3 spans 13 amino acids. Trimming removed 1 base at V and 4 bases at J, with 6 bases between. CDR1 SGHTA and CDR2 FQGNSA come from the germline V gene. The CDR3 sequence: CASSLERSDTQYF. As DNA, the CDR3 is TGTGCCAGCAGCTTAGAGAGATCAGATACGCAGTATTTT. Drawing the rest from reference TRBV7-2 and TRBJ2-3, the complete variable domain is GAGVSQSPSNKVTEKGKDVELRCDPISGHTALYWYRQSLGQGLEFLIYFQGNSAPDKSGLPSDRFSAERTGGSVSTLTIQRTQQEDSAVYLCASSLERSDTQYFGPGTRLTVL.

This clonotype was observed many times. The chain links TRBV28 to TRBJ1-2; D is uncertain. The CDR3 runs 14 residues. Trimming took off 3 bases at V and 3 bases at J, with 11 bases between the two ends. CDR1 and CDR2 (germline): MDHEN, SYDVKM. The CDR3 reads CASSFGRGDYGYTF. The DNA for the CDR3 is TGTGCCAGCAGTTTTGGCCGGGGAGACTATGGCTACACCTTC.

This clonotype appeared many times. The V call is TRBV27, the J call TRBJ2-1; no clear D. Germline lookup yields CDR1 MNHEY and CDR2 SMNVEV (reference sequence). Trimming took 5 bases from V and 5 from J, leaving 13 bases between them. The CDR3 runs to 14 residues. Written as DNA, the CDR3 is TGTGCCAGCAGTCCCCCAGACGTACACAATGAGCAGTTCTTC. Translating gives CASSPPDVHNEQFF.

The chain couples TRBV7-9 to TRBJ1-2; weak D call: TRBD1 (5 bases). This CDR3 spans 17 amino acids. V was shortened by 1 base and J by 1 base, with 16 bases between the two germline ends. CDR1 is SEHNR, CDR2 FQNEAQ, per germline (reference sequence). CDR3 bases: TGTGCCAGCAGCTTAGTAGGGGAGTCGGGATTTAACTATGGCTACACCTTC. It encodes CASSLVGESGFNYGYTF.

The rearrangement uses TRBV29-1 and TRBJ2-4, with 7 positions matching TRBD1. Germline CDR1 SQVTM, CDR2 ANQGSEA. V dropped 5 bases and J dropped 9; count of bases not matched to a gene: 7. The length of the CDR3 is 12 residues. CDR3 loop: CSVRRQGVIQYF. CDR3 sequence (DNA): TGCAGCGTTAGGAGGCAGGGGGTCATTCAGTACTTC.

This clonotype was counted ten times or more. This chain links TRBV7-9 with TRBJ2-7; TRBD2 matches at 8 bases. The V gene end was trimmed by 5 bases and the J gene end by 1 base; junction bases not matched to a gene: 10. The CDR3 sequence is 16 residues long. Germline CDR1 SEHNR, CDR2 FQNEAQ (reference sequence). The CDR3 is CASSPLGLAWSYEQYF. CDR3 DNA sequence: TGTGCCAGCAGCCCCCTCGGACTAGCTTGGTCCTACGAGCAGTACTTC.

The chain has TRBV7-9 and TRBJ2-6; D is unclear. The V end was cut by 0 bases, the J end by 2 bases, with 8 bases between. This CDR3 has 16 amino acids. CDR1 is SEHNR, CDR2 FQNEAQ, per germline (reference sequence). The CDR3 nucleotides are TGTGCCAGCAGCTTAGCCATGCCAGCTGGGGCCAACGTCCTGACTTTC. Translated: CASSLAMPAGANVLTF.

This clonotype was counted many times. This chain uses TRBV20-1 with TRBJ1-1; D is undetermined. This CDR3 is built from 15 residues. Trimming left V 3 bases short and J 0 bases short, with 14 bases between. Germline CDR1 DFQATT, CDR2 SNEGSKA (reference sequence). This CDR3 reads CSASNLREVNTEAFF. The CDR3 nucleotides read TGCAGTGCTAGCAACTTAAGGGAGGTGAACACTGAAGCTTTCTTT.

In its sample, this clonotype was seen many times. J is TRBJ2-7 and V is TRBV27; weak D call: TRBD2 (6 bases). V dropped 3 bases and J dropped 3 bases, with 9 bases sitting between them. The CDR3 runs 13 residues. The V gene's germline CDR1 is MNHEY and CDR2 SMNVEV (reference sequence). CDR3 DNA: TGTGCCAGCAGTTTGCGGGGAGACTACGAGCAGTACTTC. This sequence encodes CASSLRGDYEQYF.

This clonotype was counted many times. This chain uses TRBV29-1 with TRBJ2-6; D call uncertain. Germline CDR1 reads SQVTM; CDR2 reads ANQGSEA. The CDR3 sequence is 15 residues long. V gave up 4 bases and J gave up 0 bases, with 10 bases separating them. CDR3 sequence: CSVVSRTSGANVLTF. CDR3 coding DNA: TGCAGCGTTGTATCGCGGACCTCTGGGGCCAACGTCCTGACTTTC.